This T cell receptor beta chain was sequenced during a study of blood T cell repertoires in COVID-19. On the study more broadly: PBMCs, B-cell-depleted T cells, or T cells provided the cDNA or gDNA that made up the material.

The method was immunoSEQ multiplex PCR; TCRdb's version includes in-frame clones alone and lacks a portion of them. The repertoire holds about 140,000 clones, with about four fifths as singletons. A word on this clone: Other DNA sequences in the same sample also yield this CDR3.

CDR1 and CDR2 (germline): SEHNR, FQNEAQ (reference sequence). The CDR3 contains 12 residues. Trimming cost V 3 bases and J 8 bases, with 5 bases left between them. This chain uses TRBV7-9 with TRBJ1-6, with unresolved D. The sample consisted of PBMCs or T cells enriched from blood (not recorded which). The TCR sequence derives from a woman aged 18-29 years who had been exposed to COVID-19. The CDR3 loop reads CASSFGDSPLHF. Written as DNA, the CDR3 is TGTGCCAGCAGCTTCGGGGATTCACCCCTCCACTTT.